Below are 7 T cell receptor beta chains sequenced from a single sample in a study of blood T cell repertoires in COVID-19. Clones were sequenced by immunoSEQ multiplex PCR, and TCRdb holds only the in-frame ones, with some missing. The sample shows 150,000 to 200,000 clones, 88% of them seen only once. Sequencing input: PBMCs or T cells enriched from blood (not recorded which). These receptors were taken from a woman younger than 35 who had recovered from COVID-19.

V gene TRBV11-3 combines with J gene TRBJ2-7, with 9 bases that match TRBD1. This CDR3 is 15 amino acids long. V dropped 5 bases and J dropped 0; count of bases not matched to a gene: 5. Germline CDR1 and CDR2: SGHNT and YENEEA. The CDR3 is CASSPGQGLSYEQYF. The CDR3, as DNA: TGTGCCAGCAGCCCCGGACAGGGGCTCTCCTACGAGCAGTACTTC.

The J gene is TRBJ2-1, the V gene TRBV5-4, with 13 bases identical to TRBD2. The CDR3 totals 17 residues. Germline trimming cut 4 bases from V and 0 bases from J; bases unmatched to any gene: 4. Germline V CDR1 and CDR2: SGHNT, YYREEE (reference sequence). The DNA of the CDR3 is TGTGCCAGCAGCCCGGGGACTAGCGGGATCTCCTACAATGAGCAGTTCTTC. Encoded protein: CASSPGTSGISYNEQFF.

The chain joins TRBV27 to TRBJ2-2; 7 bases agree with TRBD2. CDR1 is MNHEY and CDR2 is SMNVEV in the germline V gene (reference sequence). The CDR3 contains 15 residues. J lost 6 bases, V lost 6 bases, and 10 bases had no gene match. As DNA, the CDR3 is TGTGCCAGCAGCCCCTTTACTAGCGTTGCCGGGGAGCTGTTTTTT. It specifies CASSPFTSVAGELFF.

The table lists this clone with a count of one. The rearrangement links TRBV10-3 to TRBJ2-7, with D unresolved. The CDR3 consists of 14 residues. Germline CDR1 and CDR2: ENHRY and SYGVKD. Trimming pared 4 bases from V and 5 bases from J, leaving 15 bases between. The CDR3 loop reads CAISVQVRLNEQYF. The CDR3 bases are TGTGCCATCAGTGTTCAGGTTAGGTTGAACGAGCAGTACTTC.

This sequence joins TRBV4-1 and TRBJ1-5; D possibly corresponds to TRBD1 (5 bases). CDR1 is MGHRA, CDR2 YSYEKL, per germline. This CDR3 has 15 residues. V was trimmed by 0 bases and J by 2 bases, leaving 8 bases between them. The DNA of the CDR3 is TGCGCCAGCAGCCAAGATGGCAGGGGCAATCAGCCCCAGCATTTT. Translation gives CASSQDGRGNQPQHF.

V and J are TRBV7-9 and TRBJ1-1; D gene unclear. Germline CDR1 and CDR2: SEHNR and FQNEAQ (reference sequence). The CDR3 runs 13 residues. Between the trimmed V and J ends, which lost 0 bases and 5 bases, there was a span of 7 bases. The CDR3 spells CASSLAAGTEAFF. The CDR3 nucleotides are TGTGCCAGCAGCTTAGCAGCGGGGACTGAAGCTTTCTTT.

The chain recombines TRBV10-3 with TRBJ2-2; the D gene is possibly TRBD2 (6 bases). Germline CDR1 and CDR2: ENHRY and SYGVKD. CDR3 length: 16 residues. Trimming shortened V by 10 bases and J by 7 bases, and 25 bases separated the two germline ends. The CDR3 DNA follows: TGTGCCACTTGGTCCTCCAGCAGGGAGGCCCACGGGGAGCTGTTTTTT. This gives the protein CATWSSSREAHGELFF.